This T cell receptor (beta chain) was profiled in a study of T cell repertoires in cytomegalovirus infection. Study-wide context: CMV epitopes used comprised recently identified HLA-C-restricted ones and well-studied HLA-B-restricted ones.

TCRdb re-derived calls from the reads in MiXCR, one entry per CDR3 protein. The data hold about 330,000 distinct CDR3 sequences, with about 34% observed a single time. On this clonotype: The antigen remains unidentified.

This TCR was recovered from a human donor in good health (CMV status not recorded). Some clones in this sample may be carry-over from other donors' samples. The sequencing here drew on cultured PBMCs, taken from culture after CMV antigen stimulation.

The CDR3 DNA sequence: TGTGCCAGCAGCTTAGAGGCAGGGTTTAGCACTGAAGCTTTCTTT. Amino acids: CASSLEAGFSTEAFF. This chain connects TRBV7-2 to TRBJ1-1; possibly TRBD1 for D (5 bases). From germline, CDR1 is SGHTA and CDR2 FQGNSA. The CDR3 covers 15 residues. V lost 1 base, J lost 4 bases, and 13 bases lay in between.